These 18 T cell receptor beta chains came from one sample sequenced in a study of blood T cell repertoires in COVID-19. The data were produced by immunoSEQ multiplex PCR, yet TCRdb's version contains in-frame clones alone and is incomplete. The table shows some 40,000 clones, with approximately 80% occurring only once. Sequences were obtained from peripheral blood. The receptors here all came from a middle-aged man with active or convalescent COVID-19.

V gene TRBV2 combines with J gene TRBJ2-7; D not certain. V lost 10 bases to trimming and J lost 0 bases, with 19 bases between them. In germline, CDR1 is SNHLY, CDR2 FYNNEI. The CDR3 sequence is 15 residues long. The CDR3 region is CATRPRGSSSYEQYF. CDR3 sequence (DNA): TGTGCCACCCGGCCCCGAGGTTCAAGCTCCTACGAGCAGTACTTC.

The V and J genes are TRBV7-6 and TRBJ2-5; 14 bases map to TRBD2. With V trimmed by 5 bases and J by 5 bases, 7 bases remained unmatched. The CDR3 extends over 16 amino acids. Germline V gene sequence: CDR1 SGHVS, CDR2 FNYEAQ. The CDR3 bases are TGTGCCAGCAGCCCGACTAGCGGGGGGGCGCGGGAGACCCAGTACTTC. Residues: CASSPTSGGARETQYF.

The chain has TRBV4-1 and TRBJ1-5; possibly TRBD1 for D (5 bases). V was shortened by 0 bases and J by 0 bases, with 9 bases between the two germline ends. Germline CDR1 reads MGHRA; CDR2 reads YSYEKL. The CDR3 is made up of 16 amino acids. The CDR3 DNA reads TGCGCCAGCAGCCAAGATCGGGGGATTAGCAATCAGCCCCAGCATTTT. It codes for CASSQDRGISNQPQHF.

The rearrangement links TRBV14 to TRBJ2-5, with 12 bases that match TRBD2. The CDR3 length is 15 residues. V gave up 3 bases and J gave up 4 bases; unmatched junction bases: 3. The V gene's germline CDR1 is SGHDN and CDR2 FVKESK. DNA for the CDR3: TGTGCCAGCAGCCAGTCTAGCGGGGGGGGAGAGACCCAGTACTTC. This sequence encodes CASSQSSGGGETQYF.

The chain combines TRBV11-2 with TRBJ2-7; TRBD2 aligns across 15 bases. Germline CDR1 reads SGHAT; CDR2 reads FQNNGV. V lost 5 bases to trimming and J lost 7 bases; unmatched junction nucleotides: 6. This CDR3 spans 15 amino acids. CDR3 in DNA: TGTGCCAGCAGCCCCCGGACTAGCGGGGGGGGTGAGCAGTACTTC. Translation gives CASSPRTSGGGEQYF.

V and J are TRBV19 and TRBJ1-1, with D uncertain. V was pared by 6 bases and J by 0 bases, with 14 bases between. The germline V gene has CDR1 LNHDA and CDR2 SQIVND (reference sequence). This CDR3 region has 15 residues. The CDR3 bases are TGTGCCAGTAGCCATCGGATTAGCGTGAACACTGAAGCTTTCTTT. This sequence encodes CASSHRISVNTEAFF.

J is TRBJ1-3 and V is TRBV19; possible D gene TRBD1, 5 bases. CDR3 length: 17 residues. V dropped 7 bases and J dropped 1 base, with 20 bases sitting between them. Germline assignment: CDR1 LNHDA and CDR2 SQIVND (reference sequence). The CDR3 sequence is CASTPPGQGLSGNTIYF. DNA of the CDR3: TGTGCCAGTACCCCTCCTGGGCAGGGACTTTCTGGAAACACCATATATTTT.

The chain combines TRBV19 with TRBJ2-7; TRBD2 matches at 10 bases. Germline-derived CDR1 and CDR2 are LNHDA and SQIVND (reference sequence). The V and J ends lost 3 bases and 2 bases, in that order; junction bases with no gene match: 4. The CDR3 runs to 15 residues. The CDR3 nucleotides are TGTGCCAGTAGTATTTACAGCGGGGGGGCCTACGAGCAGTACTTC. It translates to CASSIYSGGAYEQYF.

This chain uses TRBV7-7 with TRBJ2-6; 12 bases align to TRBD2. CDR3 size: 17 residues. Germline values: CDR1 SSHAT, CDR2 FNYEAQ (reference sequence). The J segment lost 0 bases and the V segment lost 5 bases, leaving 2 bases of the junction unmatched. The CDR3 coding sequence is TGTGCCAGCAGCCCGACTAGCGGGGGCTCTGGGGCCAACGTCCTGACTTTC. It specifies CASSPTSGGSGANVLTF.

The chain recombines TRBV2 with TRBJ1-3; possibly TRBD1 for D (5 bases). Germline CDR1 reads SNHLY; CDR2 reads FYNNEI. With 2 bases removed from V and 7 bases from J, the gap between germline ends came to 15 bases. There are 15 residues in the CDR3. The CDR3 nucleotides read TGTGCCAGCAGTGAATGGTCCGGACAAGTCAACACCATATATTTT. Translated, it gives CASSEWSGQVNTIYF.

The rearrangement links TRBV27 to TRBJ2-5, with TRBD2 identical over 8 bases. V lost 5 bases to trimming and J lost 2 bases; unmatched junction nucleotides: 4. Germline V gene data show CDR1 as MNHEY and CDR2 as SMNVEV (reference sequence). CDR3 length: 14 residues. CDR3 loop: CASSALAVQETQYF. The CDR3 DNA reads TGTGCCAGCAGTGCACTAGCGGTTCAAGAGACCCAGTACTTC.

The chain couples TRBV2 to TRBJ1-3, with 11 bases fitting TRBD1. Unmatched junction bases numbered 2, after V lost 6 bases and J lost 4 bases. Germline CDR1 SNHLY, CDR2 FYNNEI. This CDR3 is built from 14 residues. This CDR3 is CASRDRGLGNTIYF. CDR3 nucleotides: TGTGCCAGCAGGGACAGGGGGCTAGGAAACACCATATATTTT. The variable domain in full, with the rest retrieved from reference TRBV2 and TRBJ1-3, is EPEVTQTPSHQVTQMGQEVILRCVPISNHLYFYWYRQILGQKVEFLVSFYNNEISEKSEIFDDQFSVERPDGSNFTLKIRSTKLEDSAMYFCASRDRGLGNTIYFGEGSWLTVV.

The chain couples TRBV5-1 to TRBJ2-7, with 8 bases identical to TRBD1. This CDR3 spans 14 amino acids. The trim removed 1 base at V and 12 bases at J, leaving 12 bases unmatched. Germline V gene lookup returns CDR1 SGHRS and CDR2 YFSETQ. CDR3 loop: CASSLKQGEGFRYF. The CDR3 region has the DNA TGCGCCAGCAGCTTGAAACAGGGGGAAGGATTTCGGTACTTC.

V gene TRBV5-5 combines with J gene TRBJ2-3, with TRBD1 matching 9 bases. V dropped 4 bases and J dropped 3; count of bases not matched to a gene: 3. CDR1 is SGHKS, CDR2 YYEKEE, per germline (reference sequence). CDR3 size: 14 residues. CDR3 protein: CASSRGQGTDTQYF. CDR3 DNA sequence: TGTGCCAGCAGCCGGGGACAGGGAACAGATACGCAGTATTTT.

V gene TRBV7-9 combines with J gene TRBJ1-4; TRBD1 agrees at 8 bases. J gave up 3 bases and V 2 bases, and 5 bases lay outside the gene matches. The CDR3 covers 16 residues. In germline, CDR1 is SEHNR, CDR2 FQNEAQ (reference sequence). The CDR3 spells CASSLRQGSANEKLFF. Here the CDR3 DNA reads TGTGCCAGCAGCTTAAGACAGGGGAGTGCTAATGAAAAACTGTTTTTT. Variable domain in full (rest from reference TRBV7-9 and TRBJ1-4): DTGVSQNPRHKITKRGQNVTFRCDPISEHNRLYWYRQTLGQGPEFLTYFQNEAQLEKSRLLSDRFSAERPKGSFSTLEIQRTEQGDSAMYLCASSLRQGSANEKLFFGSGTQLSVL.

The rearrangement links TRBV9 to TRBJ2-7, with TRBD2 matching over 8 bases. Trimming removed 0 bases from V and 3 bases from J; junction bases left unmatched: 5. Germline V CDR1 and CDR2: SGDLS, YYNGEE. The CDR3 consists of 15 residues. The CDR3 loop is CASSVGAGDLYEQYF. DNA of the CDR3: TGTGCCAGCAGCGTAGGAGCGGGGGACCTCTACGAGCAGTACTTC.

The chain uses TRBV4-2 and TRBJ2-5; possibly TRBD2 for D (6 bases). Looked up from germline, CDR1 is LGHNA and CDR2 is YNFKEQ. V was trimmed by 4 bases and J by 4 bases, leaving 22 bases between them. The CDR3 has 17 residues. CDR3 loop: CASSPTTAGTQRETQYF. CDR3 sequence (DNA): TGTGCCAGCAGCCCCACCACCGCCGGGACTCAGAGAGAGACCCAGTACTTC.

A note on this clone: One end of the junction does not line up with germline, which may come from a read error. V and J are TRBV27 and TRBJ2-1, with 10 bases aligning to TRBD2. In germline, CDR1 is MNHEY, CDR2 SMNVEV (reference sequence). The CDR3 has 15 residues. CDR3 bases: TGTGCCAGCAATTTAGCGGGGGGCCTCCACAATGAGCAGTTCTTC. Its translation: CASNLAGGLHNEQFF.